These T cell receptor beta chains were read from a single sample in a study of T cell responses to AZD1222 COVID-19 vaccine. The method was immunoSEQ multiplex PCR; TCRdb's version includes in-frame clones alone and lacks a portion of them. The sample carries approximately 150,000 clones, 89% recorded once. The source material was peripheral blood, sampled 28 days after the second AZD1222 dose. The receptors were gathered from an adult who received the AZD1222 COVID-19 vaccine. The CDR3 runs from the conserved cysteine through the conserved F or W. D genes are given only for firm matches. Expanded clones are given a class, and other clones once, few, many or no size at all.

d_call j_call clone_size v_call cdr3_nt cdr3_aa
TRBD1 TRBJ1-5 few TRBV5-5 TGTGCCAGCACCCGGACAGGGAGCGGAGATCAGCCCCAGCATTTT CASTRTGSGDQPQHF
NA TRBJ1-1 NA TRBV19 TGTGCCAGTAGTATCGGCGAGAACACTGAAGCTTTCTTT CASSIGENTEAFF
TRBD2 TRBJ2-7 NA TRBV7-2 TGTGCCAGCAGTCCATCGGGGGGGGCCTACGAGCAGTACTTC CASSPSGGAYEQYF
TRBD2 TRBJ2-2 few TRBV12-3/TRBV12-4 TGTGCCAGCAGTTTGCGGGAGGGGGAGCTGTTTTTT CASSLREGELFF
NA TRBJ1-2 NA TRBV27 TGTGCCAGCAGTCCATCGACAGGTCCGGGGTATGGCTACACCTTC CASSPSTGPGYGYTF
TRBD1 TRBJ2-2 NA TRBV9 TGTGCCAGCAGCTCGCACTACGGACAGGCCCAGACCGGGGAGCTGTTTTTT CASSSHYGQAQTGELFF
NA TRBJ1-2 NA TRBV16 TGTGCCAGCAGCTATTGGACCAGAACTAACTATGGCTACACCTTC CASSYWTRTNYGYTF
NA TRBJ1-2 NA TRBV15 TGTGCCACCAGCAGAGATATCGGGGACTATGGCTACACCTTC CATSRDIGDYGYTF
NA TRBJ2-3 NA TRBV10-3 TGTGCCAACGCCCCAGGGCTGGGCACAGATACGCAGTATTTT CANAPGLGTDTQYF
NA TRBJ2-7 NA TRBV2 TGTGCCAGCAGTGATTGGACAGAAACCTACGAGCAGTACTTC CASSDWTETYEQYF
TRBD1 TRBJ2-5 NA TRBV24-1 TGTGCCACCAGTGACCCGACAGGGGGTGGGCAAGAGACCCAGTACTTC CATSDPTGGGQETQYF
NA TRBJ2-3 NA TRBV1 TGCACCAGCTGTAGCGGGAGGGGGGATACGCAGTATTTT CTSCSGRGDTQYF